This TCR beta chain was identified in a study of blood T cell repertoires in COVID-19. The CDR3 is 13 amino acids. Germline V gene data show CDR1 as SQVTM and CDR2 as ANQGSEA. With 3 bases clipped from V and 8 bases from J, the junction kept 5 bases outside the gene matches. TCRdb's table, derived via immunoSEQ multiplex PCR, lists solely in-frame clones and lacks some. The sample consists of 140,000 or so clones, roughly 82% of them appearing once. Sequencing used peripheral blood. The origin of this receptor is a human donor in a cohort sampled during active COVID-19. The rearrangement links TRBV29-1 to TRBJ2-1, with TRBD2 matching 9 bases. DNA of the CDR3: TGCAGCGTTGATAGCGGGAGCGGATATGAGCAGTTCTTC. It is translated as CSVDSGSGYEQFF.